This entry is about one T cell receptor beta chain. This receptor's antigen is unknown. Within one base of it there is no much larger clone, and no base qualities were kept. The CDR3 spans 15 residues, from the cysteine through the phenylalanine. The read is trimmed to its CDR3 DNA, 45 bases read in frame from base 1. V loses 7 bases of germline sequence and J loses 2 bases, and the interval between the two ends is 17 bases. The data were obtained in a study of response to subunit inactivated influenza vaccine (dated by TCRdb to the late 2010s). Context from the whole study: To follow how T cells responded to a trivalent subunit inactivated influenza vaccine, the researchers relied on deep quantitative profiling of the T cell receptor repertoire.

Points the paper makes about the study in general: It was suggested by the authors that each seasonal influenza vaccination may recruit only a limited number of new T cells.

Libraries were prepared through RT-PCR. Instrument on record: Illumina HiSeq 2500. TCRdb reprocessed the public reads (quality trimming at Q25 with fastp, clone calling with MiXCR) and kept in-frame beta chains. Records with the same CDR3 protein are collapsed into one entry carrying the most frequent genes and DNA. Here the sample has 500,000 to 750,000 distinct CDR3 sequences; roughly 15% occur a single time. The top ten hold around 10% of the sample. The rearranged chain carries TRBV12-3 or TRBV12-4 and TRBJ1-1, with TRBD1 as a weak D call on 5 bases. This TCR was recovered from a man in his fifties who received an inactivated influenza vaccine. Donor details come from another sample of the same person, matched by shared clones. The source was PBMCs from blood, collected 11 to 12 days after vaccination. The DNA sequence follows: TGTGCCAGCACCCCCCAGGGAACATATAACACTGAAGCTTTCTTT. This is translated as CASTPQGTYNTEAFF.